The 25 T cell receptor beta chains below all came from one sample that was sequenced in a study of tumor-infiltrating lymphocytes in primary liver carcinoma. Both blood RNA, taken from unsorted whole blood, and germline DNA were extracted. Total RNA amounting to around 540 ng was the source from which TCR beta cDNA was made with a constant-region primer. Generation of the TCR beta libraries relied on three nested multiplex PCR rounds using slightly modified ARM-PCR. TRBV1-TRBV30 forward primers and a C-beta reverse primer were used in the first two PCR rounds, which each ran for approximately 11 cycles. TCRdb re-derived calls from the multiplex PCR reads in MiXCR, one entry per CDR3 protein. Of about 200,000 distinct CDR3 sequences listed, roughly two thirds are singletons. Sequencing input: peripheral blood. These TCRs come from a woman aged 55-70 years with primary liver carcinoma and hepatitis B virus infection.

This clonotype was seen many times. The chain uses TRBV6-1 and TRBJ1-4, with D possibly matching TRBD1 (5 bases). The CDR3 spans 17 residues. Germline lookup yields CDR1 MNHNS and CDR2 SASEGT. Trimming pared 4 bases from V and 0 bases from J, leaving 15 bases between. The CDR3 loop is CASSVGGARTTNEKLFF. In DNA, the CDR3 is TGTGCCAGCAGTGTTGGAGGGGCCCGAACAACTAATGAAAAACTGTTTTTT.

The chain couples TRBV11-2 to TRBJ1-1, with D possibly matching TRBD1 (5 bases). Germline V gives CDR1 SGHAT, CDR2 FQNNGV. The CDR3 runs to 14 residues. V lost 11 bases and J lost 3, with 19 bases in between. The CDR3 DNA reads TGTGCCGGCGGCCTAACCGGGGGGTACACTGAAGCTTTCTTT. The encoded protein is CAGGLTGGYTEAFF.

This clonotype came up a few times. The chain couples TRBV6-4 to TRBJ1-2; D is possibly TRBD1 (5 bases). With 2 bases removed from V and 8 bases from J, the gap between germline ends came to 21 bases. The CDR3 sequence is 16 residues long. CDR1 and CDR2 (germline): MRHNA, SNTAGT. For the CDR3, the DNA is TGTGCCAGCAGTGACCCTTTCGAGGGGATCGTAAGAGGCTACACCTTC. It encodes CASSDPFEGIVRGYTF.

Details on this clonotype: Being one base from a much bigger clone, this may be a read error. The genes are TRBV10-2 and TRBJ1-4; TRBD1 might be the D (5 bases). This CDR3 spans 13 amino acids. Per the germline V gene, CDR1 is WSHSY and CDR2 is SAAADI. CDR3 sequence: CASSGTRGEKLLF. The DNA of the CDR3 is TGCGCCAGCAGCGGGACCCGTGGGGAAAAACTGCTTTTT.

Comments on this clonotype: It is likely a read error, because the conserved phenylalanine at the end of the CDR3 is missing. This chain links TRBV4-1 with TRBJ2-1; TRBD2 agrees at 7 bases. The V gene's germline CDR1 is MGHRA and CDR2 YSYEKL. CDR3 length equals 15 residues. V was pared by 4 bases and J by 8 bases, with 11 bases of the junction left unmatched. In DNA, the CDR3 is TGCGCCAGCAGCCGAGATCGCGGGAGCAAAGATGAGCAGTTCCTC. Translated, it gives CASSRDRGSKDEQFL.

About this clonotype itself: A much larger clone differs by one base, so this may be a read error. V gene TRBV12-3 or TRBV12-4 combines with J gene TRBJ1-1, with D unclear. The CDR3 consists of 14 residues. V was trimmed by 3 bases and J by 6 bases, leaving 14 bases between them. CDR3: CASSFKLWTAEAFF. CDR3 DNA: TGTGCCAGCAGTTTTAAGTTGTGGACGGCTGAAGCTTTCTTT.

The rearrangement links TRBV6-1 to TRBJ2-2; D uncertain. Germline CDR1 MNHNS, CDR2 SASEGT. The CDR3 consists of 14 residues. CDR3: CGTQDRSYTGELFF. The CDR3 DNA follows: TGTGGCACGCAGGATCGCAGCTACACCGGGGAGCTGTTTTTT.

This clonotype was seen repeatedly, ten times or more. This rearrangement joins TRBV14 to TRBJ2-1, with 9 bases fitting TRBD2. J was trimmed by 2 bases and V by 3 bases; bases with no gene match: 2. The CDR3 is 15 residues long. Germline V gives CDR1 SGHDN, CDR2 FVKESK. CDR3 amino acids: CASSQGGRAYNEQFF. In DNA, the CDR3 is TGTGCCAGCAGCCAGGGCGGGAGGGCCTACAATGAGCAGTTCTTC.

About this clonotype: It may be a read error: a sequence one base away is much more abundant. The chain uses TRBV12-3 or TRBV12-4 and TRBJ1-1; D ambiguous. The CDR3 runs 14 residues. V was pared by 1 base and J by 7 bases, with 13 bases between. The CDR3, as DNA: TGTGCCAGCAGTTTAGACAGTCGGTACATTGAAGCTTTCTTT. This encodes CASSLDSRYIEAFF.

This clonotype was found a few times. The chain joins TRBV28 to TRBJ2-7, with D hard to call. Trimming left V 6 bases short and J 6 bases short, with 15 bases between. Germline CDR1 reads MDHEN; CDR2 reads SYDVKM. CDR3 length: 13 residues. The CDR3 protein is CASSLRQLGEQYF. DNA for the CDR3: TGTGCCAGCAGCCTCAGGCAACTCGGCGAGCAGTACTTC.

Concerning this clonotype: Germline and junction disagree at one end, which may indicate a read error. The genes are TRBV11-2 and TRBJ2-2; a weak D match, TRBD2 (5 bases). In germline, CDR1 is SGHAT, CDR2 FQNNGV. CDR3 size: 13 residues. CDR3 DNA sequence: TGTGCCAGCAGTTTAGATAGGACTGGGGAACTGGTTTTT. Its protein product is CASSLDRTGELVF.

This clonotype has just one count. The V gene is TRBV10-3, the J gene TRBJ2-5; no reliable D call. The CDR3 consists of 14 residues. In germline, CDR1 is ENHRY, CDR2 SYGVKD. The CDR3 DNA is TGTGGCACCAGTGAGTCGGCAGCCCAAGAGACCCAGTACTTC. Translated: CGTSESAAQETQYF.

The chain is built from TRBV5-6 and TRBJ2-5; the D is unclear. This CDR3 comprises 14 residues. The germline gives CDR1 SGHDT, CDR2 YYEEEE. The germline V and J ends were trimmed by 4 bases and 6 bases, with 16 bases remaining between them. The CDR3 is CASSPLPGTKTQYF. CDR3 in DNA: TGTGCCAGCAGCCCCCTTCCGGGCACCAAGACCCAGTACTTC.

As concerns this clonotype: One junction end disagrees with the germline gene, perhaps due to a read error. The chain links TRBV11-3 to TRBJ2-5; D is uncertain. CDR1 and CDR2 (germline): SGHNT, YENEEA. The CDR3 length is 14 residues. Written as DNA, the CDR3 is TGTGCCAGCAGCTTCCCTGGCCACCAAAAGACCCAGTACTTC. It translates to CASSFPGHQKTQYF.

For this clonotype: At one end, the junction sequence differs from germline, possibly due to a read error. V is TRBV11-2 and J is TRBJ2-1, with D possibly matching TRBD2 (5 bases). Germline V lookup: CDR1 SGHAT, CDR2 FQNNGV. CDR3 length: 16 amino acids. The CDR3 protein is CVSSSGRLTGYNEKFF. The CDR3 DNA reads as TGTGTCAGCAGCTCCGGACGGCTGACGGGGTACAATGAGAAGTTCTTC.

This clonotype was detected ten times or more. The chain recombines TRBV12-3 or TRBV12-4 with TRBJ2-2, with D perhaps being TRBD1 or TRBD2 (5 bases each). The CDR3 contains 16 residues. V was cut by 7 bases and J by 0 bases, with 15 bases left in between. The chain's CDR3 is CASTKGDGPNTGELFF. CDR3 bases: TGTGCCAGCACCAAAGGGGACGGACCGAACACCGGGGAGCTGTTTTTT.

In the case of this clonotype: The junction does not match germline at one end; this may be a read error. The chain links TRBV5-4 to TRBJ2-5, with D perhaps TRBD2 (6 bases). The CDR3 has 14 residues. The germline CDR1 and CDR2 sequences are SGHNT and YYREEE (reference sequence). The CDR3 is CASCLGGDRETQYF. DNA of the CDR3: TGTGCCAGCTGCTTGGGGGGAGACCGAGAGACCCAGTACTTC.

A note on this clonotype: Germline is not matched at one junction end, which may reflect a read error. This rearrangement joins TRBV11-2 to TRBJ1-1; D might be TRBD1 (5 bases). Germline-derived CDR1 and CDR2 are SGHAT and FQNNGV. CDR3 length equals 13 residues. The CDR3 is CAISLGGNAEAFF. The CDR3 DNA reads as TGTGCCATCTCTTTGGGGGGGAACGCTGAAGCTTTCTTT.

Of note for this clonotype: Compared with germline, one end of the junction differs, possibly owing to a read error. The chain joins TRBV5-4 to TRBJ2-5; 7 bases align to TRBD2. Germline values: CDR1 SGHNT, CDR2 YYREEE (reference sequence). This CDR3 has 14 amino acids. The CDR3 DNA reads TGTGCCAGCGGCTTACATACTAGCGAAGAGGCCCAGTACTTC. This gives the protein CASGLHTSEEAQYF. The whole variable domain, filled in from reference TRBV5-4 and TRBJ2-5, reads ETGVTQSPTHLIKTRGQQVTLRCSSQSGHNTVSWYQQALGQGPQFIFQYYREEENGRGNFPPRFSGLQFPNYSSELNVNALELDDSALYLCASGLHTSEEAQYFGPGTRLLVL.

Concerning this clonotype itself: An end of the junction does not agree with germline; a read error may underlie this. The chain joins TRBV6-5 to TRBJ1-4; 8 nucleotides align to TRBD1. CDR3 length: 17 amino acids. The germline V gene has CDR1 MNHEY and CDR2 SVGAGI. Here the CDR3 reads CASSYSMPQGEDEKLFF. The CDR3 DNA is TGTGCCAGCAGTTACTCGATGCCACAGGGGGAGGATGAGAAACTGTTTTTT.

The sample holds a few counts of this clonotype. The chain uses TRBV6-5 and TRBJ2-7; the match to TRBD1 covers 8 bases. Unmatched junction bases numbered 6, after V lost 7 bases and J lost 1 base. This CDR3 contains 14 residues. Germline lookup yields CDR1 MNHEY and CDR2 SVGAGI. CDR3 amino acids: CASKRQGSSYEQYF. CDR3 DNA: TGTGCCAGCAAAAGACAGGGGTCTTCCTACGAGCAGTACTTC.

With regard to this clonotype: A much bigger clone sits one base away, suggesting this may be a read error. The CDR3 DNA follows: TGTGCCAGCCATGGGGGCTTAGGAGATTTCTTT. Amino acid sequence: CASHGGLGDFF. The rearrangement uses TRBV6-5 and TRBJ1-1; the D gene is possibly TRBD1 (6 bases). The CDR3 spans 11 residues. Germline assignment: CDR1 MNHEY and CDR2 SVGAGI. Trimming took 8 bases from V and 13 from J, leaving 17 bases between them.

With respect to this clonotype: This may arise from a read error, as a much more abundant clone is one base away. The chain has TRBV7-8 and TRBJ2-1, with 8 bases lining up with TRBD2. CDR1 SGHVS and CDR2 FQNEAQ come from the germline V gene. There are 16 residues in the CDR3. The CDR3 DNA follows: TGTGCCGGCAGCTCCAGGCCGGGACTAGGTTACAATGAGCAGTTCTTC. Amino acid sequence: CAGSSRPGLGYNEQFF. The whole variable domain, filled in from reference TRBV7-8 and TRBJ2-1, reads GAGVSQSPRYKVAKRGQDVALRCDPISGHVSLFWYQQALGQGPEFLTYFQNEAQLDKSGLPSDRFFAERPEGSVSTLKIQRTQQEDSAVYLCAGSSRPGLGYNEQFFGPGTRLTVL.

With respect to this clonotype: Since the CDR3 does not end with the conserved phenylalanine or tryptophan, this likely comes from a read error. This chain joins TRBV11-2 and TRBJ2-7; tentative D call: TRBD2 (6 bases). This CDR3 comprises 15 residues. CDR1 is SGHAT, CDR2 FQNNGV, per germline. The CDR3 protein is CASSLVSGGPYEQYL. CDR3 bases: TGTGCTAGCAGCTTAGTTAGCGGAGGACCCTACGAGCAGTACTTA.

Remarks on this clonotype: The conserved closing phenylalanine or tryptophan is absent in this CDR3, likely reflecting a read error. The CDR3 DNA is TGTGCCAGTCTAAGACAGGATAGGCACAATGAGCAGTTCTTA. Translating it yields CASLRQDRHNEQFL. V gene TRBV7-8 combines with J gene TRBJ2-1; weak D call: TRBD1 (6 bases). Germline V lookup: CDR1 SGHVS, CDR2 FQNEAQ. The V end lost 9 bases, the J end lost 5 bases, and 17 bases lay between the germline ends. CDR3 length equals 14 residues.